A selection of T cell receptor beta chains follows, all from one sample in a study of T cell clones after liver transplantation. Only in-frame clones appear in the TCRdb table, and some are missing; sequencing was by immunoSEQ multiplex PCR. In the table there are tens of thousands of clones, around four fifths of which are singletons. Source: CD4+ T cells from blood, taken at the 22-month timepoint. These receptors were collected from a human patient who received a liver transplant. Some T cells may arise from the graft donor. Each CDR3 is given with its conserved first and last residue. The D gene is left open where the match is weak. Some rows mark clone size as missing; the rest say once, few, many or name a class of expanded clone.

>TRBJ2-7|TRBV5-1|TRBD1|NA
TGCGCCAGCAGCCACGGACAGGGGGTTTACGAGCAGTACTTC
CASSHGQGVYEQYF
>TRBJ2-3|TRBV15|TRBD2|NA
TGTGCCACCAGCAGAGATTCTAGCGGGGGGCAAGGTGATACGCAGTATTTT
CATSRDSSGGQGDTQYF
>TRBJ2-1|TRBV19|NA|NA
TGTGCCAGTAGTATATCAAGACAGTTTTCCTACAATGAGCAGTTCTTC
CASSISRQFSYNEQFF
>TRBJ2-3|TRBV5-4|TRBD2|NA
TGTGCCAGCACCCTAGCGGCGGGAGTGGGCACAGATACGCAGTATTTT
CASTLAAGVGTDTQYF
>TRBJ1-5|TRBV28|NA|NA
TGTGCCAGCCATACCCAGGGTTATCAGCCCCAGCATTTT
CASHTQGYQPQHF
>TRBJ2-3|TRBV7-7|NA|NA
TGTGCTAGCAGCTCTGGGGGTTTAGATACGCAGTATTTT
CASSSGGLDTQYF
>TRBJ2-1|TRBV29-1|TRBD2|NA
TGCACCGCTAGCGGTATCGGCGACAATGAGCAGTTCTTC
CTASGIGDNEQFF
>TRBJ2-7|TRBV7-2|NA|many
TGTGCCAGCAGCTTAGGTGGGGTCGAGCAGTACTTC
CASSLGGVEQYF
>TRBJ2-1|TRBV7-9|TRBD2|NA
TGTGCCAGCAGACTAGCGGGAGTTGGTGAGCAGTTCTTC
CASRLAGVGEQFF
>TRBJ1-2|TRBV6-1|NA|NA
TGTGCCAGCAGTGAAGACAGGAGCCTTAGCTATGGCTACACCTTC
CASSEDRSLSYGYTF
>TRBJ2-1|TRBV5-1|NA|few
TGCGCCAGCAGCTTGGACCCCGGCAGCCAGCTACTTGAGCAGTTCTTC
CASSLDPGSQLLEQFF
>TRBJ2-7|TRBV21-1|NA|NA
TGTGCCAGCAGCAAAAAGGGACAGGGCCACGAGCAGTACTTC
CASSKKGQGHEQYF
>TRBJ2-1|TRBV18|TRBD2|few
TGTGCCAGCTCACCACCGCTTGGGGGGGACAATGAGCAGTTCTTC
CASSPPLGGDNEQFF